This TCR beta chain was identified during a study of T cell responses to AZD1222 COVID-19 vaccine. Study as a whole: Doses given second, at about 4 or about 12 weeks, were pooled.

Losses at the gene ends were 5 bases for V and 0 bases for J; bases not matched to a gene: 8. Germline V lookup: CDR1 SGHTA, CDR2 FQGTGA. This CDR3 has 16 amino acids. Sequenced by immunoSEQ multiplex PCR; TCRdb stores in-frame clones only, minus some. This table has about 150,000 clones, roughly 90% appearing once. The gene calls are TRBV7-3 and TRBJ2-3; 7 nucleotides align to TRBD1. The sample was peripheral blood, taken on day 0 of AZD1222 vaccination. The receptor comes from an adult in good health. The CDR3 is CASSRTRQGSTDTQYF. DNA for the CDR3: TGTGCCAGCAGCCGGACCCGACAGGGAAGCACAGATACGCAGTATTTT.